Listed here are 6 T cell receptor beta chains from one sample, sequenced in a study of cytomegalovirus exposure and HLA in healthy donors (dated by TCRdb to 2017 to 2019). Library preparation used the immunoSEQ multiplex PCR assay. A mixture of 60 forward primers for TCR Vbeta segments and 13 reverse primers for TCR Jbeta segments was used in the multiplex PCR. TCRdb took over this immuneACCESS table, retaining in-frame rearrangements with V and J assigned. Such tables are incomplete; in checked studies, under half of the missing clones stem from an unresolved V gene, and the remainder is unexplained. In this sample the table shows more than 95,000 clones, approximately 69% of which occur a single time. Around a tenth of the sample is taken by the ten largest. Sequencing was performed on PBMCs. These receptors all stem from a woman aged 50 to 60 in good health and CMV-seropositive.

In regard to this clone: Sequence at one end of the junction differs from germline and may be a read error. The chain is built from TRBV6-5 and TRBJ2-7, with a possible D match to TRBD1 (5 bases). CDR3 length equals 12 residues. Germline CDR1 and CDR2: MNHEY and SVGAGI. The CDR3: CASSSVGQYEDF. The CDR3 nucleotides read TGTGCCAGCAGCTCGGTGGGGCAGTACGAGGACTTC.

V gene TRBV7-2 combines with J gene TRBJ2-5; 7 positions agree with TRBD1. The CDR3 sequence is 15 residues long. V shed 2 bases and J 2 bases; nucleotides not matched to a gene: 5. CDR1 and CDR2 from the germline V gene are SGHTA and FQGNSA. The CDR3 reads CASSLTTGSQETQYF. The CDR3, as DNA: TGTGCCAGCAGCTTAACGACAGGGTCACAAGAGACCCAGTACTTC.

The V gene is TRBV30, the J gene TRBJ2-1; D possibly corresponds to TRBD2 (6 bases). With 4 bases removed from V and 10 bases from J, the gap between germline ends came to 8 bases. The CDR3 sequence is 10 residues long. Germline lookup yields CDR1 GTSNPN and CDR2 SVGIG (reference sequence). The CDR3 is CAWTGDEQFF. As DNA, the CDR3 is TGTGCCTGGACGGGGGACGAGCAGTTCTTC.

The V gene is TRBV19, the J gene TRBJ1-1, with a possible D match to TRBD1 (6 bases). The CDR3 has 16 amino acids. Trimming left V 4 bases short and J 3 bases short, with 18 bases between. The germline V gene has CDR1 LNHDA and CDR2 SQIVND (reference sequence). The CDR3 here is CASSTLDRTEDTEAFF. The CDR3 nucleotides read TGTGCCAGTAGTACCCTAGACAGGACAGAAGACACTGAAGCTTTCTTT.

The rearrangement joins TRBV5-1 to TRBJ1-1; no clear D gene. Trimming took 0 bases from V and 0 from J, leaving 6 bases between them. The CDR3 is 14 residues long. The germline CDR1 and CDR2 sequences are SGHRS and YFSETQ. As DNA, the CDR3 is TGCGCCAGCAGCTTGGGCCACATGAACACTGAAGCTTTCTTT. It yields the protein CASSLGHMNTEAFF. The variable domain in full, with the rest retrieved from reference TRBV5-1 and TRBJ1-1, is KAGVTQTPRYLIKTRGQQVTLSCSPISGHRSVSWYQQTPGQGLQFLFEYFSETQRNKGNFPGRFSGRQFSNSRSEMNVSTLELGDSALYLCASSLGHMNTEAFFGQGTRLTVV.

The chain is built from TRBV5-6 and TRBJ1-5; 8 nucleotides line up with TRBD1. Germline CDR1 and CDR2: SGHDT and YYEEEE. The CDR3 consists of 14 residues. With V trimmed by 4 bases and J by 9 bases, 9 bases remained unmatched. CDR3 bases: TGTGCCAGCAGCGCCGACAGGGGCGCGGGGCCCCAGCATTTT. It encodes CASSADRGAGPQHF.